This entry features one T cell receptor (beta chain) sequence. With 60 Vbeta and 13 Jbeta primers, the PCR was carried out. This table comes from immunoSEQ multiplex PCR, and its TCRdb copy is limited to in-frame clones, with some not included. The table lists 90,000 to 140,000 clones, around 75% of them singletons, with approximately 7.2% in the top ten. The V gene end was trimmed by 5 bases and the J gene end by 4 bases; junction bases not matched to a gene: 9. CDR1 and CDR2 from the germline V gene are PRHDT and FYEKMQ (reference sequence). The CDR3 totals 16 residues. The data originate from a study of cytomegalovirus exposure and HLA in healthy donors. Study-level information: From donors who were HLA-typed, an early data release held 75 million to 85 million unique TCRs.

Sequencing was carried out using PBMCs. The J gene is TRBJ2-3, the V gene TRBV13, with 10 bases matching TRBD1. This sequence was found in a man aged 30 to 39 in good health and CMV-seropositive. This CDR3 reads CASSPSTGGVADTQYF. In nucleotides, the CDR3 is TGTGCCAGCAGCCCCTCGACAGGGGGCGTCGCAGATACGCAGTATTTT. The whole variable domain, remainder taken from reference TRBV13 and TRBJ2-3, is AAGVIQSPRHLIKEKRETATLKCYPIPRHDTVYWYQQGPGQDPQFLISFYEKMQSDKGSIPDRFSAQQFSDYHSELNMSSLELGDSALYFCASSPSTGGVADTQYFGPGTRLTVL.